This T cell receptor beta chain is drawn from a study of T cell repertoires in cytomegalovirus infection. General study results and limits: Clonotypes of TCR beta that were HLA-C-restricted and CMV-specific dominated the ex vivo response.

One entry per CDR3 protein results from TCRdb running MiXCR on the reads. The table records around 530,000 distinct CDR3 sequences, around a quarter of them present only once. V was pared by 7 bases and J by 1 base, with 10 bases between. CDR3 length equals 13 residues. From germline, CDR1 is LNHDA and CDR2 SQIVND (reference sequence). To note about this clonotype: What it binds is not known.

This TCR was recovered from a human donor in good health (CMV status not recorded). Some clones in this sample may be carry-over from other donors' samples. J is TRBJ1-1 and V is TRBV19; D uncertain. The sequenced material came from PBMCs. CDR3 in amino acids: CASKVYGNTEAFF. CDR3 DNA: TGTGCCAGTAAGGTTTACGGGAACACTGAAGCTTTCTTT.